The sequence of this TCR beta chain was determined in a study of blood T cell repertoires in COVID-19. Study-wide background: Donors in the United States, Italy and Spain gave samples during acute or convalescent COVID-19.

Germline V gene lookup returns CDR1 SGHNT and CDR2 YYREEE (reference sequence). The length of the CDR3 is 13 residues. V gave up 2 bases and J gave up 6 bases; unmatched junction bases: 2. Donors were grouped by their self-reported clinical history. Two negative PCRs, clearance, or symptom resolution had been documented for recovered Cohort 3 donors. Original analysis: Using reference gene primer amplification, nucleated cell counts were estimated. Clones were read by immunoSEQ multiplex PCR, and TCRdb kept only the in-frame ones, dropping some. D and trimming come from the DNA, and the V and J calls and clone size come from that table. The sample consists of 350,000 to 400,000 clones, around 90% of them appearing once.

The rearrangement joins TRBV5-4 to TRBJ2-1, with 7 bases that match TRBD2. This TCR was sampled from a woman under 30 who had recovered from COVID-19. The material sequenced was PBMCs or T cells enriched from blood (not recorded which). The DNA for the CDR3 is TGTGCCAGCAGCTTTGGCGGGGGCAATGAGCAGTTCTTC. Its translation: CASSFGGGNEQFF.